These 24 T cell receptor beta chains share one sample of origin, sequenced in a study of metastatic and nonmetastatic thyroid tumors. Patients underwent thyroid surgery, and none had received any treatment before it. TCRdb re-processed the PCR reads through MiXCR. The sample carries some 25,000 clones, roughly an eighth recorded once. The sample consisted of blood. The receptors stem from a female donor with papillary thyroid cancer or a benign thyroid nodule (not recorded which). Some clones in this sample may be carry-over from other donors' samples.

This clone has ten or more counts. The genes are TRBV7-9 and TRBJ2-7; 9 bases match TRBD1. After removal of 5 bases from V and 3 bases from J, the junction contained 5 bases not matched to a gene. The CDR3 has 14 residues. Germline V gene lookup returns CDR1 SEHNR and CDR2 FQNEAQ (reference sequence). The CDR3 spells CASSPRDRVYEQYF. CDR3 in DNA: TGTGCCAGCAGCCCCCGGGACAGGGTCTACGAGCAGTACTTC.

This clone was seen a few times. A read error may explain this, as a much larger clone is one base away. The CDR3 reads CSAGTGQPYSEQFF. DNA of the CDR3: TGCAGTGCGGGGACGGGACAGCCTTACAGTGAGCAGTTCTTC. The J gene is TRBJ2-1, the V gene TRBV20-1, with 7 positions matching TRBD1. Looked up from germline, CDR1 is DFQATT and CDR2 is SNEGSKA (reference sequence). The CDR3 consists of 14 residues.

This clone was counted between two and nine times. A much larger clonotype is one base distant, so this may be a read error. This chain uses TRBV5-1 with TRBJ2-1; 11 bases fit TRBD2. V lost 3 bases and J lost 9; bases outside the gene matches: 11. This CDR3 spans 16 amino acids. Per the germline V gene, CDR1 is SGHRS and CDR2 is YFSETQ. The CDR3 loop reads CASSYGLAGRNSEQFF. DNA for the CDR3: TGCGCCAGCAGCTATGGACTAGCGGGTCGCAACAGTGAGCAGTTCTTC.

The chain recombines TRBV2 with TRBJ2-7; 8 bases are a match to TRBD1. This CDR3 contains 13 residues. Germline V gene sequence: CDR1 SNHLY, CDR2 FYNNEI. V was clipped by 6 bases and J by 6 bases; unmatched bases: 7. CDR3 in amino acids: CASRAGTGSEQYF. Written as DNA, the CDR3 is TGTGCCAGCAGAGCCGGGACAGGATCCGAGCAGTACTTC.

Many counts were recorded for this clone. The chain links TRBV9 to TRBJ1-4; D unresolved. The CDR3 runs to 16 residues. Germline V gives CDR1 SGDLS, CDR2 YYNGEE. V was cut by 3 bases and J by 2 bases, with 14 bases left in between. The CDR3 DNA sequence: TGTGCCAGCAGCGCAAGAGCAGGCGTTACTAATGAAAAACTGTTTTTT. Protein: CASSARAGVTNEKLFF.

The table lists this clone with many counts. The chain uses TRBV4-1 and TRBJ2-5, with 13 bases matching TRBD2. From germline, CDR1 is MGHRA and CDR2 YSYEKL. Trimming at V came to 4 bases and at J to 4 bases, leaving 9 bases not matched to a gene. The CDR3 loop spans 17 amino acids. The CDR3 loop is CASSRGLAGDHRETQYF. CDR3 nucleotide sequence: TGCGCCAGCAGCCGAGGACTAGCGGGAGACCATCGAGAGACCCAGTACTTC.

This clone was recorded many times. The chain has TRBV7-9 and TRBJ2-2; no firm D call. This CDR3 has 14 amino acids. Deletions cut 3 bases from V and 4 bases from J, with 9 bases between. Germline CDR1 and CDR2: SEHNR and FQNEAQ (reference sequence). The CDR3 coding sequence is TGTGCCAGCAGCTTTCGGCAGACCACCGGGGAGCTGTTTTTT. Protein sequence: CASSFRQTTGELFF.

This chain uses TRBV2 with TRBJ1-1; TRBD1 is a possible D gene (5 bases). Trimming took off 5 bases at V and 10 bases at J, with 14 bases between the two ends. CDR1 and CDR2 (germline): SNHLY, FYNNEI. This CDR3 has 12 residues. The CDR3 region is CASSRTPGGAFF. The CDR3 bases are TGTGCCAGCAGTAGGACACCCGGAGGAGCTTTCTTT.

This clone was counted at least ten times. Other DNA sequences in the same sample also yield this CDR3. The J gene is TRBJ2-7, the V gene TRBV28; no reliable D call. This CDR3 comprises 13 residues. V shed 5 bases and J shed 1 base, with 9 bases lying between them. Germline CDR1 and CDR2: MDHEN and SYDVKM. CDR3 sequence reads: CASSDPGSYEQYF. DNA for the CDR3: TGTGCCAGCAGTGACCCGGGTTCCTACGAGCAGTACTTC.

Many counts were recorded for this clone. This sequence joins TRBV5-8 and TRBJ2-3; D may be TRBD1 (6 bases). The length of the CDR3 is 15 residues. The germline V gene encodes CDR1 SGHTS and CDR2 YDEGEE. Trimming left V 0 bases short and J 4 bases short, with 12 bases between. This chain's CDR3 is CASSLGGGRSDTQYF. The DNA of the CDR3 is TGTGCCAGCAGCTTGGGTGGGGGCAGGTCAGATACGCAGTATTTT.

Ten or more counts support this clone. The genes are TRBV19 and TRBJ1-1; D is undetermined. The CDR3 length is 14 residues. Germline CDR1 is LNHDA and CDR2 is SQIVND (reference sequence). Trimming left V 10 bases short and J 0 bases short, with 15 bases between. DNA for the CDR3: TGTGCCACCACGGCGACAAGGCTGAACACTGAAGCTTTCTTT. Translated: CATTATRLNTEAFF.

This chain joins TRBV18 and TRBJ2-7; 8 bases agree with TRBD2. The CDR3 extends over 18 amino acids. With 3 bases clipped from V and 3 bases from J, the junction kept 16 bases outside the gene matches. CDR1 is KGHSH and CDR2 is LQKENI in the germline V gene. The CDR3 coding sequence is TGTGCCAGCTCACCCCCTGTGAGCGGGGGAGGTGCGAGCTACGAGCAGTACTTC. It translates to CASSPPVSGGGASYEQYF.

CDR3 in amino acids: CASSLVERSPYEQYF. CDR3 DNA sequence: TGTGCCAGCAGCTTAGTTGAGAGGTCCCCCTACGAGCAGTACTTC. V is TRBV7-6 and J is TRBJ2-7; D unclear. CDR3 length: 15 amino acids. Germline V lookup: CDR1 SGHVS, CDR2 FNYEAQ. With 1 base removed from V and 2 bases from J, the gap between germline ends came to 12 bases.

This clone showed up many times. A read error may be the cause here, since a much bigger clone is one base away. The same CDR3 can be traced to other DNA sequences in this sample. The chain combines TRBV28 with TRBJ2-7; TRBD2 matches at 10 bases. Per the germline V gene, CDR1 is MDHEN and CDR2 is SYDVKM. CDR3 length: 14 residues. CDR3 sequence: CASKLAGPSYEQYF. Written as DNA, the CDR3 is TGTGCCAGCAAACTAGCGGGGCCCTCCTATGAGCAGTACTTC.

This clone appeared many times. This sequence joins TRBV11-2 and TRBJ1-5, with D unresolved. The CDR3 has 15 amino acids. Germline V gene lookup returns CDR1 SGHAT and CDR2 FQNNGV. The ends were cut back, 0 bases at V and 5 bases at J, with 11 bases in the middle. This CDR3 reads CASSLEGSTHQPQHF. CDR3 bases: TGTGCCAGCAGCTTAGAGGGTTCCACCCATCAGCCCCAGCATTTT.

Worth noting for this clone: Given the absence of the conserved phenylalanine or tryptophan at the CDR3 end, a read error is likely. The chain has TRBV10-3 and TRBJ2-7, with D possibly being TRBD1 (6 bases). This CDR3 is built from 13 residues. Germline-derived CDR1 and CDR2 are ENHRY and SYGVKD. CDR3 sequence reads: CAIRGMELYEQYL. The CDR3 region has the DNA TGCGCCATCAGGGGTATGGAGCTCTACGAGCAGTACCTC.

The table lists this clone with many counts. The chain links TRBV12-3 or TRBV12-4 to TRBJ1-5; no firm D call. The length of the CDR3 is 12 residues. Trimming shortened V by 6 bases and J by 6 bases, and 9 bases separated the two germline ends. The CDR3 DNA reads TGTGCCAGCAGCTTACCACCTCAGCCCCAGCATTTT. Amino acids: CASSLPPQPQHF.

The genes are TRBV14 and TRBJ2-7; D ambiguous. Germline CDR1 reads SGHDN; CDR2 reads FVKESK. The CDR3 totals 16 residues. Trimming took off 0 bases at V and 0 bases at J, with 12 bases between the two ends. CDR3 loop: CASSQDLQSSSYEQYF. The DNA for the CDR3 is TGTGCCAGCAGCCAAGATTTGCAGTCAAGCTCCTACGAGCAGTACTTC.

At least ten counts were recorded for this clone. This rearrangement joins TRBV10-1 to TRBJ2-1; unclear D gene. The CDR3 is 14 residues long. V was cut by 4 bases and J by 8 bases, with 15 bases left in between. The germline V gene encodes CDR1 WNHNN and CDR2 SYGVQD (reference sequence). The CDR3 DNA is TGCGCCAGCAGTGTAGGCGGAACTAACGATGAGCAGTTCTTC. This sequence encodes CASSVGGTNDEQFF.

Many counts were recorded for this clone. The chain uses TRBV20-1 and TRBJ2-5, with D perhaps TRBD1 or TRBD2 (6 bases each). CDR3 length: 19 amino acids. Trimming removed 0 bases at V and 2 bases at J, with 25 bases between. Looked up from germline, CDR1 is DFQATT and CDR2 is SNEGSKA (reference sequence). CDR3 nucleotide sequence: TGCAGTGCTAGAGATCTTTGGGGGCGGGACGGAGGGGTACAAGAGACCCAGTACTTC. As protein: CSARDLWGRDGGVQETQYF.

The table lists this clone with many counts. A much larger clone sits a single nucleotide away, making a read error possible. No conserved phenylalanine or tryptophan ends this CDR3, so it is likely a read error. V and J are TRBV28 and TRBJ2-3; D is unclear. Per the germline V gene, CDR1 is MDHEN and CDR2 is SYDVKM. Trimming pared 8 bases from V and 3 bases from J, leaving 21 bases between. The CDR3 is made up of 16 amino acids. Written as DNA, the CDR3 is TGTGCCAGCCGCGGTCGCAGCCGGGTACCAACAGATACGCAGTATCTT. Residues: CASRGRSRVPTDTQYL.

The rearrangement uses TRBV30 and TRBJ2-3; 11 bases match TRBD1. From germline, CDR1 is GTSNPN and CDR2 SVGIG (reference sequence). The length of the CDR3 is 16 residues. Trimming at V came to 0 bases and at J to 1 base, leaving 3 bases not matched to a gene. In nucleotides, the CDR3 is TGTGCCTGGAGTGTAGGACAGGGGGCACGCACAGATACGCAGTATTTT. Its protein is CAWSVGQGARTDTQYF.

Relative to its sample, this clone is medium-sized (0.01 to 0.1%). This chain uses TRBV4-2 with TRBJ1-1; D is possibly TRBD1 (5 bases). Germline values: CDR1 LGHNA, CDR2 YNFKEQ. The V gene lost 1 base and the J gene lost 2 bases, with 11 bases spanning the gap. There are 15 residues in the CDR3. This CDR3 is CASSQVRGTNTEAFF. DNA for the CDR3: TGTGCCAGCAGCCAAGTAAGGGGAACTAACACTGAAGCTTTCTTT.

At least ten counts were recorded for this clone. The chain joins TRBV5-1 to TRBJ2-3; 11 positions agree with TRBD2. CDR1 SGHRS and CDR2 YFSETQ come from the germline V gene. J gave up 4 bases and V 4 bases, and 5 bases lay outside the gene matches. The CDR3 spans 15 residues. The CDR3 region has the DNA TGCGCCAGCAGCCCGACTAGCGGGAACCCAGATACGCAGTATTTT. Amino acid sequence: CASSPTSGNPDTQYF.